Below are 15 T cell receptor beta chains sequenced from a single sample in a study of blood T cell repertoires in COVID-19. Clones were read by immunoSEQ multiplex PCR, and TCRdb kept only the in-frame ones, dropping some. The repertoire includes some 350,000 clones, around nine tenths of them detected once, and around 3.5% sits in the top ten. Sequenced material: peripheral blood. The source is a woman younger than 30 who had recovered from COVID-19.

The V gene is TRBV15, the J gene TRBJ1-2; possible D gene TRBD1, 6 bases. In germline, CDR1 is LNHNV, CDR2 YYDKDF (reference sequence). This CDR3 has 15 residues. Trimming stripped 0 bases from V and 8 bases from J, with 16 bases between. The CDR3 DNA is TGTGCCACCAGCAGAGATCTTAGGGACACCGGGGGCTACACCTTC. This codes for CATSRDLRDTGGYTF.

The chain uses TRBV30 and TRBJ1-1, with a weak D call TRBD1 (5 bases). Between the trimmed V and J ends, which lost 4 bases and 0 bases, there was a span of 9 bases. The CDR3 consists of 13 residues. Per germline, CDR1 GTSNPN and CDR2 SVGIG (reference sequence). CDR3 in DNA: TGTGCCTGGAAGGGGCAGATGAACACTGAAGCTTTCTTT. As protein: CAWKGQMNTEAFF. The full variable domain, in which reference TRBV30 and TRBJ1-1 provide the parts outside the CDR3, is SQTIHQWPATLVQPVGSPLSLECTVEGTSNPNLYWYRQAAGRGLQLLFYSVGIGQISSEVPQNLSASRPQDRQFILSSKKLLLSDSGFYLCAWKGQMNTEAFFGQGTRLTVV.

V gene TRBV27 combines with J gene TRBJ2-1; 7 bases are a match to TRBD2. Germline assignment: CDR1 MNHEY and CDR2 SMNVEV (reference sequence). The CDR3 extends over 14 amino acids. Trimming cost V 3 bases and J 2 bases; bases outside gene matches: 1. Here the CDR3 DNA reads TGTGCCAGCAGTTTGGGACTACCCTACAATGAGCAGTTCTTC. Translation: CASSLGLPYNEQFF.

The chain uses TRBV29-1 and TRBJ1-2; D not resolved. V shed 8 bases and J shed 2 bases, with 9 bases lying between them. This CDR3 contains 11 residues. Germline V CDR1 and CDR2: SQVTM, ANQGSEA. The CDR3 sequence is CSTSGNYGYTF. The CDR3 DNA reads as TGCAGCACGTCAGGAAACTATGGCTACACCTTC.

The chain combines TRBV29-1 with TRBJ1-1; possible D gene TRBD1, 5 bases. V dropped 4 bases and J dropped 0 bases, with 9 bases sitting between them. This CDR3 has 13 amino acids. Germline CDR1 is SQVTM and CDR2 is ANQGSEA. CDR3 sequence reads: CSVGGGMNTEAFF. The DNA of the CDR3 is TGCAGCGTTGGGGGGGGGATGAACACTGAAGCTTTCTTT.

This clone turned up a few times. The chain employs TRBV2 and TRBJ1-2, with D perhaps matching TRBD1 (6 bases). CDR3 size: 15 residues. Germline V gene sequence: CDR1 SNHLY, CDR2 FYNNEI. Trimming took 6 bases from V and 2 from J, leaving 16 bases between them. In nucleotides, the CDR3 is TGTGCCAGCAGGGAGACGGGGGGGCCCAACTATGGCTACACCTTC. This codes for CASRETGGPNYGYTF.

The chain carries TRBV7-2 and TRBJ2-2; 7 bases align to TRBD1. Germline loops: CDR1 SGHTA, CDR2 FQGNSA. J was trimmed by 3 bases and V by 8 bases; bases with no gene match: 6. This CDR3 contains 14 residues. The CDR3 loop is CASRTGVDTGELFF. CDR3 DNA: TGTGCCAGCCGTACAGGGGTGGACACCGGGGAGCTGTTTTTT.

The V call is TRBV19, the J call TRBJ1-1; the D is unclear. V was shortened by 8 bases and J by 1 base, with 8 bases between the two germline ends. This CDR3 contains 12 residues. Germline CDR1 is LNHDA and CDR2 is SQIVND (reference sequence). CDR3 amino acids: CASLRRNTEAFF. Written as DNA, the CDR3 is TGTGCCAGTCTCCGGAGGAACACTGAAGCTTTCTTT.

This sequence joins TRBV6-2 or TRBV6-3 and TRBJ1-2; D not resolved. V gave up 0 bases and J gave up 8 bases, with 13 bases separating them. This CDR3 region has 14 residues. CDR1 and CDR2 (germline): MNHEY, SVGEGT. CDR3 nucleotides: TGTGCCAGCAGTTACTCGAGGTGGGTAGGAGGCTACACCTTC. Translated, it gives CASSYSRWVGGYTF.

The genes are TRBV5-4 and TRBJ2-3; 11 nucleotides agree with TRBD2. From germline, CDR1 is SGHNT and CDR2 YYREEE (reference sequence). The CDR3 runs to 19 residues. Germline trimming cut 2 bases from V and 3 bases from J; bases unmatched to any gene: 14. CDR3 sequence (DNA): TGTGCCAGCAGCTTAAGTCCACTAGCGGGAGTACGAAGGACAGATACGCAGTATTTT. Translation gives CASSLSPLAGVRRTDTQYF. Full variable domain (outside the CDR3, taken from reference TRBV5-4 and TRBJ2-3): ETGVTQSPTHLIKTRGQQVTLRCSSQSGHNTVSWYQQALGQGPQFIFQYYREEENGRGNFPPRFSGLQFPNYSSELNVNALELDDSALYLCASSLSPLAGVRRTDTQYFGPGTRLTVL.

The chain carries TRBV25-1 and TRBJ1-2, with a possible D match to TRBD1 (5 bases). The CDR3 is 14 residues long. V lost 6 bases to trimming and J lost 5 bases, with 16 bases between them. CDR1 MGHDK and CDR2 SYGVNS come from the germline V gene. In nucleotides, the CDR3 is TGTGCCAGCAGGGCCCCCGACAGAAGATATGGCTACACCTTC. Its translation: CASRAPDRRYGYTF.

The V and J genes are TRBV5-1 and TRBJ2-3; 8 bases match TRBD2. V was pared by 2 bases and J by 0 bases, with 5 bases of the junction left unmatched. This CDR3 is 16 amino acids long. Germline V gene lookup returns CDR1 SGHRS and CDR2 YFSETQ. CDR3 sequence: CASSFLAGSSTDTQYF. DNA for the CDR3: TGCGCCAGCAGCTTTCTAGCGGGTTCTAGCACAGATACGCAGTATTTT.

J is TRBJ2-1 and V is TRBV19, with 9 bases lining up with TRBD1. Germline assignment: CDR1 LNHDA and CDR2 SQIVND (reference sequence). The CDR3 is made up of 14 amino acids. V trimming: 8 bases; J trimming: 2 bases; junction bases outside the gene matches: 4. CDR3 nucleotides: TGTGCCAGTTCCGGACAGGGGCCCTACAATGAGCAGTTCTTC. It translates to CASSGQGPYNEQFF.

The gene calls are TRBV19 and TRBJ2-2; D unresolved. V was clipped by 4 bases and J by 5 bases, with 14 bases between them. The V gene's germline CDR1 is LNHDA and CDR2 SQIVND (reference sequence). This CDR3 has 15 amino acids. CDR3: CASSTVGRPTGELFF. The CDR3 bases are TGTGCCAGTAGTACGGTCGGTCGCCCGACCGGGGAGCTGTTTTTT.

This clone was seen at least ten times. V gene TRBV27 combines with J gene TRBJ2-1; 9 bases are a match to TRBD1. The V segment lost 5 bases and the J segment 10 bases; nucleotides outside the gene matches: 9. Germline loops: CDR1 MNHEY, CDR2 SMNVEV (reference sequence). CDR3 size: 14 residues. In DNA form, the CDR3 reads TGTGCCAGCAGTCCCGGGACAGGGTTCGGGGAGCAGTTCTTC. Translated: CASSPGTGFGEQFF.